These T cell receptor beta chains were read from a single sample in a study of cytomegalovirus exposure and HLA in healthy donors. The protocol was immunoSEQ multiplex PCR, while the TCRdb copy is restricted to in-frame clones and leaves out a portion. The data contain about 82,000 clones, roughly four fifths of them singletons. Sequences were obtained from PBMCs. The receptors were gathered from a woman aged 45-65 years in good health and CMV-seropositive. Each CDR3 is given with its conserved first and last residue. The D gene is left open where the match is weak. The size of a clone is reported for some rows only, either as once, few or many, or as a class for expanded clones.

TRBD2 | TRBJ2-1 | - | TRBV6-5 | TGTGCCAGCAGTTACCAGGGACTAGCGGGAGTCGATGAGCAGTTCTTC | CASSYQGLAGVDEQFF
- | TRBJ1-1 | - | TRBV29-1 | TGCAGCGCCCACACAGGGTGGACTGAAGCTTTCTTT | CSAHTGWTEAFF
TRBD2 | TRBJ2-1 | - | TRBV7-2 | TGTGCCAGCAGCATAAGCGGGGCATCCTACAATGAGCAGTTCTTC | CASSISGASYNEQFF
- | TRBJ2-6 | - | TRBV28 | TGTGCCAGCACCGTCGGGTGGGGAGGTAGCTCTGGGGCCAACGTCCTGACTTTC | CASTVGWGGSSGANVLTF
TRBD2 | TRBJ2-7 | - | TRBV7-2 | TGTGCCAGCAGGAGCGGGAGTATCAACGAGCAGTACTTC | CASRSGSINEQYF
TRBD1 | TRBJ1-2 | few | TRBV6-1 | TGTGCCAGCAGTGGCCGGGACAGGGGACGAGCTAACTATGGCTACACCTTC | CASSGRDRGRANYGYTF
- | TRBJ1-3 | - | TRBV19 | TGTGCCACTCCTCACGCCGGGGGATTGGGAAACACCATATATTTT | CATPHAGGLGNTIYF
TRBD1 | TRBJ2-7 | - | TRBV6-5 | TGTGCCAGCAGCAGGGACAGATCCTACGAGCAGTACTTC | CASSRDRSYEQYF
- | TRBJ2-3 | - | TRBV7-9 | TGTGCCAGCAGCTTTGATCCAGGGCCCAGCACAGATACGCAGTATTTT | CASSFDPGPSTDTQYF
TRBD1 | TRBJ2-5 | - | TRBV7-9 | TGTGCCAGCAGCTTCGAAGTCCGGGACAGCGGAGAGACCCAGTACTTC | CASSFEVRDSGETQYF
- | TRBJ2-7 | - | TRBV27 | TGTGCCAGCAGAACCGACAGGCGTATCTCCTACGAGCAGTACTTC | CASRTDRRISYEQYF
TRBD1 | TRBJ1-2 | - | TRBV28 | TGTGCCAGCAGTTTGTCGGGACAGGGAAATGGCTACACCTTC | CASSLSGQGNGYTF
- | TRBJ1-1 | - | TRBV6-5 | TGTGCCAGCGAAACATCTGAAGCTTTCTTT | CASETSEAFF
TRBD2 | TRBJ2-6 | - | TRBV7-9 | TGTGCCAGCAGCAAAGGGGCGGGAGGTTCTGGGGCCAACGTCCTGACTTTC | CASSKGAGGSGANVLTF
TRBD1 | TRBJ1-5 | - | TRBV15 | TGTGCCACCAGCAGAGGCGGGACAGGGAGCAATCAGCCCCAGCATTTT | CATSRGGTGSNQPQHF
- | TRBJ2-1 | - | TRBV5-4 | TGTGCCAGCAGCGCCCCGTACCTAGTCCATGATGAGCAGTTCTTC | CASSAPYLVHDEQFF
- | TRBJ1-5 | - | TRBV19 | TGTGCCAGTAGTCAATCAGGGATGAATCAGCCCCAGCATTTT | CASSQSGMNQPQHF
- | TRBJ2-1 | few | TRBV18 | TGTGCCAGCTCACTTATCCGCGGCTCCTACAATGAGCAGTTCTTC | CASSLIRGSYNEQFF
TRBD2 | TRBJ2-1 | - | TRBV29-1 | TGCAGCGTTCGACTAGCGGGACCAGACCCCAATGAGCAGTTCTTC | CSVRLAGPDPNEQFF
- | TRBJ1-2 | - | TRBV30 | TGTGCCTGGAGTGTAAGCGGGGGGTTTATTGGCTACACCTTC | CAWSVSGGFIGYTF
TRBD2 | TRBJ2-1 | - | TRBV7-3 | TGTGCCAGCAGCCCCCGGATACTAGCGGGAGTGTACAATGAGCAGTTCTTC | CASSPRILAGVYNEQFF
- | TRBJ2-2 | - | TRBV10-3 | TGTGCCATAAAGGACACTTCGAACACCGGGGAGCTGTTTTTT | CAIKDTSNTGELFF
- | TRBJ2-5 | - | TRBV29-1 | TGCAGCGTTGGGTTGGGGGCCAAAGAGACCCAGTACTTC | CSVGLGAKETQYF
TRBD2 | TRBJ2-1 | - | TRBV6-6 | TGTGCCAGCAGCCCCCGGGGGGCTAGCGGGAGAAATGAGCAGTTCTTC | CASSPRGASGRNEQFF
- | TRBJ2-7 | - | TRBV7-8 | TGTGCCAGCACCACGCCGGAGGGACCCTACGAGCAGTACTTC | CASTTPEGPYEQYF
TRBD1 | TRBJ2-7 | - | TRBV5-6 | TGTGCCAGCAGCTTGCGGGACAGGGGGTCTCGGCAGTACTTC | CASSLRDRGSRQYF
TRBD1 | TRBJ2-7 | - | TRBV15 | TGTGCCACCAGCAGAGCGCAGGGGGCCTACGAGCAGTACTTC | CATSRAQGAYEQYF
- | TRBJ1-2 | - | TRBV6-1 | TGTGCCAGCAGGTCCGGACAGAACAAAAAGGGCTACACCTTC | CASRSGQNKKGYTF
TRBD1 | TRBJ2-5 | few | TRBV5-6 | TGTGCCAGCAGCCCTCCCACAGGGGGCCACCAAGAGACCCAGTACTTC | CASSPPTGGHQETQYF
- | TRBJ1-5 | - | TRBV19 | TGTGCCAGTAGCCCGGACCGGGATACGACCCAGCATTTT | CASSPDRDTTQHF
- | TRBJ1-2 | - | TRBV30 | TGTGCCTGGAGTGGGGCAGGCTACACCTTC | CAWSGAGYTF
- | TRBJ1-1 | few | TRBV29-1 | TGCAGCGTTGAAGATCAGCGGGGCATGAACACTGAAGCTTTCTTT | CSVEDQRGMNTEAFF
- | TRBJ2-3 | - | TRBV6-1 | TGTGCCAGCAGTCAAAGCAGGTGGGGCACAGATACGCAGTATTTT | CASSQSRWGTDTQYF
TRBD2 | TRBJ2-7 | - | TRBV6-1 | TGTGCCAGCAGTAACGGACTAGCGGGAGCCTACGAGCAGTACTTC | CASSNGLAGAYEQYF
- | TRBJ2-1 | - | TRBV29-1 | TGCAGCGTTGTTGCGAGCCGGGAGCAGTTCTTC | CSVVASREQFF
TRBD1 | TRBJ1-4 | - | TRBV7-8 | TGTGCCAGCAGTTTGACAGGGGGCGCGGATGAAAAACTGTTTTTT | CASSLTGGADEKLFF
TRBD2 | TRBJ2-7 | once | TRBV6-5 | TGTGCCAGCAGTCGTACTAGCGGGGCCTACGAGCAGTACTTC | CASSRTSGAYEQYF
- | TRBJ1-5 | - | TRBV6-1 | TGTGCCAGCAGTGAGGGGACGTCGGGGGGTCAGCCCCAGCATTTT | CASSEGTSGGQPQHF
- | TRBJ2-1 | - | TRBV11-3 | TGTGCCAGCAGTTGGAGGCCCTCCTACAATGAGCAGTTCTTC | CASSWRPSYNEQFF
- | TRBJ2-7 | - | TRBV7-6 | TGTGCCAGCAGCCCCTTAGCATCGTACGGCTACGAGCAGTACTTC | CASSPLASYGYEQYF
- | TRBJ1-4 | - | TRBV19 | TGTGCCAGTAGTATTTCTGGGGGGAATGAAAAACTGTTTTTT | CASSISGGNEKLFF
TRBD2 | TRBJ2-7 | few | TRBV29-1 | TGCAGCGTTGTTGCGGGAGTGGACGAGCAGTACTTC | CSVVAGVDEQYF
TRBD2 | TRBJ2-3 | few | TRBV10-1 | TGCGCCAGCTCCAGACTAGCGGGAGTCACAGATACGCAGTATTTT | CASSRLAGVTDTQYF
- | TRBJ2-2 | - | TRBV5-1 | TGCGCCAGCAGCTTTGGACAGATTGGGACCGGGGAGCTGTTTTTT | CASSFGQIGTGELFF
- | TRBJ1-2 | - | TRBV7-9 | TGTGCCAGCAGCTCCTCAGGGCTGAACAACTATGGCTACACCTTC | CASSSSGLNNYGYTF
TRBD1 | TRBJ1-6 | - | TRBV27 | TGTGCCAGCAAACCTTACTCGGGACAGGGGGCAGGTTCACCCCTCCACTTT | CASKPYSGQGAGSPLHF
- | TRBJ1-1 | - | TRBV30 | TGTGCCTGGAAAAGGGGTTCTTCGAACACTGAAGCTTTCTTT | CAWKRGSSNTEAFF
- | TRBJ1-1 | - | TRBV18 | TGTGCCAGCTCACCACGAGGGGGAGACACTGAAGCTTTCTTT | CASSPRGGDTEAFF
TRBD1 | TRBJ1-5 | - | TRBV29-1 | TGCAGCGGGCGGACAGGTAATCAGCCCCAGCATTTT | CSGRTGNQPQHF
TRBD1 | TRBJ2-1 | - | TRBV5-4 | TGTGCCAGCAGCGGGACAGGGTCAACCATAGGGGGATACAATGAGCAGTTCTTC | CASSGTGSTIGGYNEQFF